The clone carrying this TCR beta chain showed up just once. Its antigen is not identified. The CDR3 does not close with the conserved phenylalanine or tryptophan, likely indicating a read error. The sample is drawn from a study of neurological immune-mediated disorders. Study conclusions and caveats: Private repertoires in all groups were suggested by the absence of shared CDR3 amino acid sequences among expanded clones across subjects.

TCRdb re-analysed the 5' RACE reads in MiXCR, keeping a single row per CDR3 protein. The table includes approximately 26,000 distinct CDR3 sequences, 3.3% detected once. After removal of 8 bases from V and 6 bases from J, the junction contained 13 bases not matched to a gene. This CDR3 region has 14 residues. CDR1 and CDR2 from the germline V gene are DFQATT and SNEGSKA (reference sequence). The gene calls are TRBV20-1 and TRBJ2-1, with 7 bases fitting TRBD2. The sequence came from a woman aged 25 to 39 with multiple sclerosis. The sample taken for sequencing was PBMCs. The CDR3 nucleotides read TGCAGTCCTAACCGTGCTAGCGGCGGCAATGAGCAGTTCAAC. Residues: CSPNRASGGNEQFN.